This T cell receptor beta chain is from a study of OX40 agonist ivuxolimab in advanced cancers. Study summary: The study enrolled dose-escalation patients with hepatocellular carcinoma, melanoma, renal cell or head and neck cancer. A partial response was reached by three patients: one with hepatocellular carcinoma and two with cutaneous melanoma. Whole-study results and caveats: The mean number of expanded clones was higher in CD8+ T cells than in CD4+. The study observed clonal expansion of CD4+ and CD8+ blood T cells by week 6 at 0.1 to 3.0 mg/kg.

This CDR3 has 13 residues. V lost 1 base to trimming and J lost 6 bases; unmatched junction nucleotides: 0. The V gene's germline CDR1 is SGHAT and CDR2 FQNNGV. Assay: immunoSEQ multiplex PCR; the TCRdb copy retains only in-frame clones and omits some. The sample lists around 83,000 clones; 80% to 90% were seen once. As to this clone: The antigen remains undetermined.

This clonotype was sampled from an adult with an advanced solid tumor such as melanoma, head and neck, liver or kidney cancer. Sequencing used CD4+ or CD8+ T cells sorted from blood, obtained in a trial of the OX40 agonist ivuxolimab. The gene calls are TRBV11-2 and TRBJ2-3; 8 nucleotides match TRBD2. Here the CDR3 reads CASSLGLADTQYF. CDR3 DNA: TGTGCCAGCAGCTTAGGACTAGCGGATACGCAGTATTTT.